The 27 T cell receptor beta chains below were found in one sample sequenced in a study of response to subunit inactivated influenza vaccine. TCRdb itself ran the RT-PCR reads through MiXCR, one entry per CDR3 protein. The table has more than 700,000 distinct CDR3 sequences, 21% seen once. The source material was PBMCs from blood, sampled 5 days after vaccination. Receptors were obtained from a man aged 45-60 years who received an inactivated influenza vaccine.

The V and J genes are TRBV29-1 and TRBJ2-2, with 8 bases identical to TRBD1. The length of the CDR3 is 14 residues. With V trimmed by 6 bases and J by 0 bases, 3 bases remained unmatched. Per the germline V gene, CDR1 is SQVTM and CDR2 is ANQGSEA. The CDR3 reads CSVKGQANTGELFF. CDR3 bases: TGCAGCGTGAAGGGACAGGCGAACACCGGGGAGCTGTTTTTT.

The chain links TRBV6-5 to TRBJ2-5, with D tentatively TRBD2 (7 bases). The CDR3 is 14 amino acids. Germline CDR1 and CDR2: MNHEY and SVGAGI. Trimming shortened V by 2 bases and J by 5 bases, and 12 bases separated the two germline ends. The CDR3 sequence is CASSYRTAGETQYF. DNA of the CDR3: TGTGCCAGCAGTTACCGGACAGCGGGGGAGACCCAGTACTTC.

Note on this clonotype: The junction departs from the called germline gene at one end, perhaps through a read error. The V gene is TRBV7-2, the J gene TRBJ2-3; 11 bases align to TRBD2. Germline V gene data show CDR1 as SGHTA and CDR2 as FQGNSA. This CDR3 has 15 amino acids. CDR3 nucleotides: TGTGCCAGCAGCCTAGCGGGAGGATTGAAGGATACGCAGTATTTT. Residues: CASSLAGGLKDTQYF.

The chain couples TRBV18 to TRBJ1-1; TRBD1 matches at 8 bases. This CDR3 has 15 amino acids. CDR1 and CDR2 from the germline V gene are KGHSH and LQKENI. V dropped 3 bases and J dropped 0; count of bases not matched to a gene: 3. CDR3 protein: CASSPPGGMNTEAFF. The CDR3, as DNA: TGTGCCAGCTCACCTCCAGGGGGCATGAACACTGAAGCTTTCTTT. Looking up the rest from reference TRBV18 and TRBJ1-1 gives the full variable domain: NAGVMQNPRHLVRRRGQEARLRCSPMKGHSHVYWYRQLPEEGLKFMVYLQKENIIDESGMPKERFSAEFPKEGPSILRIQQVVRGDSAAYFCASSPPGGMNTEAFFGQGTRLTVV.

This clonotype was counted ten times or more. The chain couples TRBV15 to TRBJ1-3; D is perhaps TRBD1 (5 bases). Deletions cut 7 bases from V and 2 bases from J, with 18 bases between. The CDR3 runs 16 residues. Germline-derived CDR1 and CDR2 are LNHNV and YYDKDF (reference sequence). CDR3 amino acids: CATKEGTLKAGNTIYF. CDR3 DNA sequence: TGTGCCACCAAAGAGGGGACTTTGAAGGCTGGAAACACCATATATTTT.

This sequence joins TRBV20-1 and TRBJ2-1, with a tentative D call TRBD2 (6 bases). The CDR3 extends over 16 amino acids. The germline V gene encodes CDR1 DFQATT and CDR2 SNEGSKA (reference sequence). V lost 0 bases and J lost 5, with 17 bases in between. The CDR3 region has the DNA TGCAGTGCTAGAGAGCAAAGGATAGCGGACCACAATGAGCAGTTCTTC. Translation: CSAREQRIADHNEQFF.

This clonotype came up a few times. The chain couples TRBV7-7 to TRBJ2-1; no definite D call. V lost 1 base to trimming and J lost 10 bases, with 11 bases between them. This CDR3 spans 13 amino acids. Germline V lookup: CDR1 SSHAT, CDR2 FNYEAQ (reference sequence). The CDR3 DNA sequence: TGTGCCAGCAGCTTAGAGGCGGCTAGAGAGCAGTTCTTC. Translating it yields CASSLEAAREQFF. Drawing the rest from reference TRBV7-7 and TRBJ2-1, the complete variable domain is GAGVSQSPRYKVTKRGQDVTLRCDPISSHATLYWYQQALGQGPEFLTYFNYEAQPDKSGLPSDRFSAERPEGSISTLTIQRTEQRDSAMYRCASSLEAAREQFFGPGTRLTVL.

This chain connects TRBV11-2 to TRBJ2-2; 13 bases fit TRBD2. V trimming: 7 bases; J trimming: 0 bases; junction bases outside the gene matches: 8. The germline gives CDR1 SGHAT, CDR2 FQNNGV. This CDR3 spans 18 amino acids. DNA of the CDR3: TGTGCCAGCAACGGAGGGACTAGCGGGACCCCGAACACCGGGGAGCTGTTTTTT. Translated, it gives CASNGGTSGTPNTGELFF.

The gene calls are TRBV29-1 and TRBJ2-1; 12 nucleotides agree with TRBD2. The CDR3 length is 18 residues. The J segment lost 0 bases and the V segment lost 5 bases, leaving 11 bases of the junction unmatched. Germline V lookup: CDR1 SQVTM, CDR2 ANQGSEA. Here the CDR3 reads CSVCTGLAGDGSYNEQFF. The CDR3 coding sequence is TGCAGCGTTTGTACGGGACTAGCGGGCGACGGCTCCTACAATGAGCAGTTCTTC.

This clonotype has only a few counts. The chain carries TRBV5-5 and TRBJ2-3; tentatively, D is TRBD2 (6 bases). Per germline, CDR1 SGHKS and CDR2 YYEKEE (reference sequence). Trimming pared 0 bases from V and 1 base from J, leaving 12 bases between. There are 16 residues in the CDR3. The CDR3 nucleotides are TGTGCCAGCAGCTTGGCTGAGACTAGGGGCACAGATACGCAGTATTTT. Its protein is CASSLAETRGTDTQYF.

The V and J genes are TRBV7-9 and TRBJ2-1; 7 positions match TRBD1. The V segment lost 5 bases and the J segment 0 bases; nucleotides outside the gene matches: 7. The germline gives CDR1 SEHNR, CDR2 FQNEAQ (reference sequence). This CDR3 region has 16 residues. Here the CDR3 DNA reads TGTGCCAGCAGCCCTCGGGACAGCAACTCCTACAATGAGCAGTTCTTC. Amino acids: CASSPRDSNSYNEQFF.

This clonotype was seen more than once but under ten times. The gene calls are TRBV5-6 and TRBJ2-2; D is unclear. The CDR3 loop spans 15 amino acids. The germline CDR1 and CDR2 sequences are SGHDT and YYEEEE. Trimming cost V 4 bases and J 1 base, with 11 bases left between them. CDR3: CASSLISENTGELFF. CDR3 in DNA: TGTGCCAGCAGCCTCATCTCAGAGAACACCGGGGAGCTGTTTTTT.

This chain uses TRBV20-1 with TRBJ2-7, with TRBD1 as a possible D gene (5 bases). Germline CDR1 is DFQATT and CDR2 is SNEGSKA (reference sequence). CDR3 length: 13 amino acids. V was pared by 6 bases and J by 4 bases, with 16 bases between. CDR3 loop: CSARNQGFYEQYF. The CDR3 DNA reads as TGCAGTGCAAGAAATCAGGGTTTTTACGAGCAGTACTTC.

V gene TRBV20-1 combines with J gene TRBJ2-5; TRBD2 might be the D (5 bases). The CDR3 loop spans 14 amino acids. The germline V gene has CDR1 DFQATT and CDR2 SNEGSKA (reference sequence). The V end lost 3 bases, the J end lost 5 bases, and 16 bases lay between the germline ends. CDR3 coding DNA: TGCAGTGCTAGGGGGAGCCACAGAGCGGAGACCCAGTACTTC. Protein sequence: CSARGSHRAETQYF.

V gene TRBV27 combines with J gene TRBJ1-4; D may be TRBD1 (5 bases). V dropped 2 bases and J dropped 0 bases, with 13 bases sitting between them. Germline V gene lookup returns CDR1 MNHEY and CDR2 SMNVEV (reference sequence). The CDR3 is made up of 17 amino acids. The CDR3 DNA reads TGTGCCAGCAGTTTAGGGGCAGGGCCGGCAACTAATGAAAAACTGTTTTTT. Its protein product is CASSLGAGPATNEKLFF.

The CDR3 loop reads CSAREGTGLYEQYF. For the CDR3, the DNA is TGCAGTGCTAGAGAAGGGACAGGACTCTACGAGCAGTACTTC. J is TRBJ2-7 and V is TRBV20-1; 8 positions agree with TRBD1. The trim removed 0 bases at V and 3 bases at J, leaving 4 bases unmatched. The CDR3 length is 14 residues. The germline gives CDR1 DFQATT, CDR2 SNEGSKA (reference sequence).

V gene TRBV13 combines with J gene TRBJ2-7; 10 bases match TRBD2. The CDR3 length is 19 residues. Germline V gene lookup returns CDR1 PRHDT and CDR2 FYEKMQ (reference sequence). J lost 2 bases, V lost 5 bases, and 18 bases had no gene match. CDR3 loop: CASSPSIPLAGATPYEQYF. In nucleotides, the CDR3 is TGTGCCAGCAGCCCGTCCATCCCCCTAGCGGGAGCTACCCCCTACGAGCAGTACTTC. The full variable domain, completed using reference TRBV13 and TRBJ2-7, is AAGVIQSPRHLIKEKRETATLKCYPIPRHDTVYWYQQGPGQDPQFLISFYEKMQSDKGSIPDRFSAQQFSDYHSELNMSSLELGDSALYFCASSPSIPLAGATPYEQYFGPGTRLTVT.

The genes are TRBV10-1 and TRBJ2-1, with TRBD2 identical over 10 bases. V was clipped by 1 base and J by 4 bases; unmatched bases: 10. The germline gives CDR1 WNHNN, CDR2 SYGVQD (reference sequence). This CDR3 contains 18 residues. As DNA, the CDR3 is TGCGCCAGCAGTGAGTGTGAGCGGGGGGGCCGTTATTACAATGAGCAGTTCTTC. It specifies CASSECERGGRYYNEQFF.

This clonotype was seen a few times. V usage is TRBV3-1 and J usage is TRBJ1-4; tentative D call: TRBD1 (5 bases). V was trimmed by 6 bases and J by 3 bases, leaving 11 bases between them. CDR3 size: 14 residues. The germline gives CDR1 LGHDT, CDR2 YNNKEL (reference sequence). CDR3 in DNA: TGTGCCAGCAGTCCAGGGTTGGCTAATGAAAAACTGTTTTTT. Residues: CASSPGLANEKLFF.

This clonotype was recorded a few times. The CDR3, as DNA: TGCAGTGCTATAGTGGCGACTAGCGGGATGGATGAGCAGTTCTTC. Translating gives CSAIVATSGMDEQFF. The J gene is TRBJ2-1, the V gene TRBV20-1, with TRBD2 matching 11 bases. V lost 4 bases to trimming and J lost 8 bases; unmatched junction nucleotides: 10. The CDR3 is 15 residues long. The germline V gene encodes CDR1 DFQATT and CDR2 SNEGSKA (reference sequence).

This clonotype has only a few counts. The gene calls are TRBV4-3 and TRBJ2-4, with TRBD1 identical over 10 bases. This CDR3 comprises 14 residues. V shed 2 bases and J 10 bases; nucleotides not matched to a gene: 5. Germline V gene sequence: CDR1 LGHNA, CDR2 YSLEER. CDR3 nucleotide sequence: TGCGCCAGCAGCCAAAACCCGGGACAGGGGATTCAGTACTTC. It is translated as CASSQNPGQGIQYF.

In its sample, this clonotype was seen many times. The chain uses TRBV29-1 and TRBJ2-1, with D perhaps TRBD2 (6 bases). V was clipped by 3 bases and J by 10 bases, with 13 bases between them. Germline lookup yields CDR1 SQVTM and CDR2 ANQGSEA. The CDR3 runs to 12 residues. DNA of the CDR3: TGCAGCGTTGAGGACGGGGGACGGGAGCAGTTCTTC. It is translated as CSVEDGGREQFF.

The sample holds a few counts of this clonotype. The chain uses TRBV29-1 and TRBJ2-1; D may correspond to TRBD1 or TRBD2 (5 bases each). The CDR3 runs 12 residues. The germline CDR1 and CDR2 sequences are SQVTM and ANQGSEA. Deletions cut 3 bases from V and 7 bases from J, with 10 bases between. The CDR3 reads CSVEGEYNEQFF. Here the CDR3 DNA reads TGCAGCGTTGAGGGGGAGTATAATGAGCAGTTCTTC.

This clonotype was recorded a few times. This chain joins TRBV5-1 and TRBJ1-2; 7 positions match TRBD1. The V segment lost 4 bases and the J segment 6 bases; nucleotides outside the gene matches: 6. Germline assignment: CDR1 SGHRS and CDR2 YFSETQ. This CDR3 has 13 amino acids. The CDR3 loop reads CASSLLTGNGYTF. In DNA, the CDR3 is TGCGCCAGCAGCCTCTTGACAGGGAATGGCTACACCTTC.

This chain links TRBV7-2 with TRBJ2-1, with 8 bases fitting TRBD2. From germline, CDR1 is SGHTA and CDR2 FQGNSA. Trimming at V came to 5 bases and at J to 14 bases, leaving 11 bases not matched to a gene. The CDR3 consists of 13 residues. This CDR3 is CASSPGGGAIKFF. DNA for the CDR3: TGTGCCAGCAGCCCCGGGGGGGGGGCTATTAAGTTCTTC.

The rearrangement uses TRBV7-7 and TRBJ2-1; 11 bases line up with TRBD2. CDR3 size: 15 residues. The trim removed 2 bases at V and 10 bases at J, leaving 7 bases unmatched. Per germline, CDR1 SSHAT and CDR2 FNYEAQ (reference sequence). CDR3 coding DNA: TGTGCCAGCAGCTTACTAGCGGGAGGCGTGGGAGAGCAGTTCTTC. Protein: CASSLLAGGVGEQFF. The full variable domain, with the rest looked up from reference TRBV7-7 and TRBJ2-1, is GAGVSQSPRYKVTKRGQDVTLRCDPISSHATLYWYQQALGQGPEFLTYFNYEAQPDKSGLPSDRFSAERPEGSISTLTIQRTEQRDSAMYRCASSLLAGGVGEQFFGPGTRLTVL.

This clonotype has at least ten counts. The V call is TRBV6-5, the J call TRBJ1-4; a weak D match, TRBD1 (6 bases). This CDR3 region has 13 residues. Germline V gives CDR1 MNHEY, CDR2 SVGAGI. Trimming left V 6 bases short and J 12 bases short, with 17 bases between. CDR3 coding DNA: TGTGCCAGCAGGGGGGACACCGCCGGAGAACTGTTTTTT. Amino acids: CASRGDTAGELFF.